This section outlines one T cell receptor beta chain sequence together with its context. The CDR3 runs 15 residues. Losses at the gene ends were 5 bases for V and 0 bases for J; bases not matched to a gene: 3. The germline V gene encodes CDR1 SNHLY and CDR2 FYNNEI. This sample stems from a study of T cell changes during pregnancy in multiple sclerosis. The method was immunoSEQ multiplex PCR; TCRdb's version includes in-frame clones alone and lacks a portion of them. The sample consists of around 25,000 clones, around 90% of them appearing once. The sample here was CD8+ T cells from peripheral blood mononuclear cells, taken in the third trimester of pregnancy. The TCR was taken from a female donor in good health, enrolled as a control in a pregnancy study. The gene calls are TRBV2 and TRBJ2-7; 11 bases match TRBD2. The CDR3 DNA sequence: TGTGCCAGCAGTCTCGGGACTAGCGGCTCCTACGAGCAGTACTTC. Translated, it gives CASSLGTSGSYEQYF.